This entry lists 27 T cell receptor beta chains sequenced from one sample in a study of T-cell reconstitution after alpha-beta-depleted transplantation in children. Preparation of the TCRbeta library was carried out with unique molecular identifiers. TCRdb ran MiXCR on the PCR reads and lists one entry per CDR3 protein. Of about 540,000 distinct CDR3 sequences listed, about 16% are singletons. This sample comprised PBMCs from the stem cell graft donor, obtained from the stem cell graft. The source is a human donor who donated a stem cell graft to a child with acute lymphoblastic leukemia.

The chain employs TRBV20-1 and TRBJ1-1; TRBD1 might be the D (6 bases). Germline-derived CDR1 and CDR2 are DFQATT and SNEGSKA (reference sequence). The CDR3 runs to 13 residues. Trimming removed 6 bases from V and 0 bases from J, with 11 bases in between. The CDR3 nucleotides are TGCAGTGCCGGGGGCAGCTTGAACACTGAAGCTTTCTTT. As protein: CSAGGSLNTEAFF.

This clonotype was observed a handful of times. In DNA, the CDR3 is TGTGCCAGCAGCTTCCCTAGCGTCCAAGAGACCCAGTACTTC. Protein product: CASSFPSVQETQYF. The chain links TRBV7-9 to TRBJ2-5, with a possible D match to TRBD2 (6 bases). Trimming left V 3 bases short and J 1 base short, with 9 bases between. Germline V gene sequence: CDR1 SEHNR, CDR2 FQNEAQ (reference sequence). There are 14 residues in the CDR3. Full variable domain (outside the CDR3, taken from reference TRBV7-9 and TRBJ2-5): DTGVSQNPRHKITKRGQNVTFRCDPISEHNRLYWYRQTLGQGPEFLTYFQNEAQLEKSRLLSDRFSAERPKGSFSTLEIQRTEQGDSAMYLCASSFPSVQETQYFGPGTRLLVL.

This clonotype has more than one count but fewer than ten. The J gene is TRBJ2-7, the V gene TRBV5-1; possible D gene TRBD2, 5 bases. Germline lookup yields CDR1 SGHRS and CDR2 YFSETQ. V lost 4 bases and J 7 bases, leaving 15 bases between the germline ends. This CDR3 contains 13 residues. CDR3 protein: CASSPSEGREQYF. The CDR3 nucleotides are TGCGCCAGCAGCCCGAGCGAGGGTCGGGAGCAGTACTTC.

This chain connects TRBV18 to TRBJ2-2, with D possibly matching TRBD2 (6 bases). The ends were cut back, 4 bases at V and 3 bases at J, with 12 bases in the middle. The CDR3 extends over 15 amino acids. Germline loops: CDR1 KGHSH, CDR2 LQKENI. The CDR3 coding sequence is TGTGCCAGCTCACGGGACTCCACCTACACCGGGGAGCTGTTTTTT. Protein: CASSRDSTYTGELFF.

V usage is TRBV6-2 or TRBV6-3 and J usage is TRBJ2-1, with TRBD1 matching 8 bases. CDR1 MNHEY and CDR2 SVGEGT come from the germline V gene. J lost 8 bases, V lost 2 bases, and 26 bases had no gene match. The CDR3 runs to 21 residues. CDR3 in amino acids: CASSYGAAGGDWYKIVDEQFF. The CDR3 DNA reads TGTGCCAGCAGTTACGGCGCGGCAGGGGGCGATTGGTACAAAATTGTCGATGAGCAGTTCTTC.

With respect to this clonotype: Given a much more abundant clone one base away, this may be a read error. The chain is built from TRBV6-5 and TRBJ2-4; 7 nucleotides line up with TRBD2. The V gene's germline CDR1 is MNHEY and CDR2 SVGAGI. V trimming: 0 bases; J trimming: 2 bases; junction bases outside the gene matches: 7. CDR3 length equals 17 residues. This chain's CDR3 is CASSYSMLAVPKNIQYF. CDR3 bases: TGTGCCAGCAGTTACTCGATGCTAGCGGTGCCCAAAAACATTCAGTACTTC.

Turning to this clonotype: The junction does not match germline at one end; this may be a read error. V and J are TRBV6-5 and TRBJ2-2; TRBD1 is a possible D gene (6 bases). The CDR3 runs to 16 residues. Germline CDR1 is MNHEY and CDR2 is SVGAGI. The CDR3 loop reads CASSDSGTKNTGELFF. CDR3 bases: TGTGCCAGCAGTGACTCCGGGACAAAGAACACCGGGGAGCTGTTTTTT.

This clonotype turned up a few times. This chain uses TRBV3-1 with TRBJ1-4, with D tentatively TRBD1 (6 bases). Germline V CDR1 and CDR2: LGHDT, YNNKEL (reference sequence). V gave up 0 bases and J gave up 0 bases, with 17 bases separating them. The CDR3 is made up of 19 amino acids. CDR3 sequence reads: CASSQETWQGPATNEKLFF. The DNA for the CDR3 is TGTGCCAGCAGCCAAGAGACCTGGCAGGGGCCCGCAACTAATGAAAAACTGTTTTTT. The full variable domain, completed using reference TRBV3-1 and TRBJ1-4, is DTAVSQTPKYLVTQMGNDKSIKCEQNLGHDTMYWYKQDSKKFLKIMFSYNNKELIINETVPNRFSPKSPDKAHLNLHINSLELGDSAVYFCASSQETWQGPATNEKLFFGSGTQLSVL.

This clonotype occurred a few times. V and J are TRBV7-2 and TRBJ2-5, with no clear D. This CDR3 is built from 16 residues. CDR1 and CDR2 (germline): SGHTA, FQGNSA. Trimming removed 1 base from V and 0 bases from J, with 12 bases in between. The CDR3 sequence: CASSLDEGWYQETQYF. The CDR3 bases are TGTGCCAGCAGCTTAGACGAAGGGTGGTACCAAGAGACCCAGTACTTC. Full variable domain (outside the CDR3, taken from reference TRBV7-2 and TRBJ2-5): GAGVSQSPSNKVTEKGKDVELRCDPISGHTALYWYRQSLGQGLEFLIYFQGNSAPDKSGLPSDRFSAERTGGSVSTLTIQRTQQEDSAVYLCASSLDEGWYQETQYFGPGTRLLVL.

This clonotype came up a few times. This chain uses TRBV18 with TRBJ1-4; D ambiguous. The CDR3 has 14 residues. V was pared by 6 bases and J by 8 bases, with 16 bases between. Germline V gene lookup returns CDR1 KGHSH and CDR2 LQKENI. CDR3 protein: CASSPRQLGEKLFF. The CDR3, as DNA: TGTGCCAGCTCGCCGCGGCAGCTTGGAGAAAAACTGTTTTTT.

The table lists this clonotype with a few counts. The CDR3 nucleotides read TGTGCCAGCAGTTCCTACGGCGACACCTGGAATCAGCCCCAGCATTTT. This codes for CASSSYGDTWNQPQHF. The chain combines TRBV12-3 or TRBV12-4 with TRBJ1-5; D is unresolved. The CDR3 contains 16 residues. Trimming cost V 4 bases and J 4 bases, with 17 bases left between them.

This clonotype has only a few counts. This sequence joins TRBV25-1 and TRBJ2-1; 10 bases align to TRBD2. The CDR3 has 17 residues. Looked up from germline, CDR1 is MGHDK and CDR2 is SYGVNS. V was pared by 2 bases and J by 7 bases, with 11 bases of the junction left unmatched. The CDR3 reads CASSELSSGRMVNEQFF. DNA for the CDR3: TGTGCCAGCAGTGAACTCTCTAGCGGGAGAATGGTGAATGAGCAGTTCTTC.

This clonotype was counted between two and nine times. CDR3 sequence: CSVEDREGVLEGYTF. The CDR3 nucleotides read TGCAGCGTTGAAGATCGGGAGGGCGTCCTCGAGGGCTACACCTTC. V and J are TRBV29-1 and TRBJ1-2; D gene unclear. The CDR3 sequence is 15 residues long. The V end lost 0 bases, the J end lost 8 bases, and 19 bases lay between the germline ends. The germline CDR1 and CDR2 sequences are SQVTM and ANQGSEA. The whole variable domain, filled in from reference TRBV29-1 and TRBJ1-2, reads SAVISQKPSRDICQRGTSLTIQCQVDSQVTMMFWYRQQPGQSLTLIATANQGSEATYESGFVIDKFPISRPNLTFSTLTVSNMSPEDSSIYLCSVEDREGVLEGYTFGSGTRLTVV.

This sequence joins TRBV15 and TRBJ2-1, with 13 bases that match TRBD2. V dropped 3 bases and J dropped 0; count of bases not matched to a gene: 8. CDR3 length: 19 residues. Looked up from germline, CDR1 is LNHNV and CDR2 is YYDKDF (reference sequence). CDR3 sequence: CATSRSGTSGTSSYNEQFF. In DNA form, the CDR3 reads TGTGCCACCAGCAGGTCCGGGACTAGCGGGACGAGCTCCTACAATGAGCAGTTCTTC.

This clonotype was counted a few times. The V gene is TRBV5-1, the J gene TRBJ1-6, with D possibly TRBD1 on 6 matching bases. The germline V gene has CDR1 SGHRS and CDR2 YFSETQ. The CDR3 loop spans 17 amino acids. V shed 0 bases and J shed 4 bases, with 14 bases lying between them. CDR3 in amino acids: CASSLGKAGTYNSPLHF. The DNA of the CDR3 is TGCGCCAGCAGCTTGGGAAAAGCCGGGACATATAATTCACCCCTCCACTTT.

The chain couples TRBV12-5 to TRBJ2-5; D gene unclear. Looked up from germline, CDR1 is LGHNT and CDR2 is FRNRAP. There are 13 residues in the CDR3. Trimming shortened V by 5 bases and J by 2 bases, and 9 bases separated the two germline ends. The CDR3 reads CASGPNLQETQYF. CDR3 DNA: TGTGCTAGTGGTCCAAACCTACAAGAGACCCAGTACTTC.

On this clonotype itself: Compared with germline, one end of the junction differs, possibly owing to a read error. V and J are TRBV27 and TRBJ2-1; D tentatively reads TRBD1 or TRBD2 (5 bases each). Germline V gene lookup returns CDR1 MNHEY and CDR2 SMNVEV (reference sequence). This CDR3 has 14 residues. CDR3: CASRGTVSYNEHFF. The CDR3 nucleotides are TGTGCCAGCAGGGGGACGGTCTCCTACAATGAGCATTTCTTC.

In this sample, this clonotype turned up a few times. The CDR3 spells CASTPWADRGFEKLFF. CDR3 DNA: TGTGCCAGCACCCCCTGGGCAGACCGGGGATTTGAAAAACTGTTTTTT. The rearrangement uses TRBV12-3 or TRBV12-4 and TRBJ1-4; D not certain. Between the trimmed V and J ends, which lost 7 bases and 7 bases, there was a span of 22 bases. This CDR3 is built from 16 residues.

The V gene is TRBV28, the J gene TRBJ2-7; D gene uncertain. CDR3 length: 12 amino acids. Germline V gene sequence: CDR1 MDHEN, CDR2 SYDVKM. V lost 8 bases, J lost 3 bases, and 11 bases lay in between. The DNA of the CDR3 is TGTGCCAGCGGGCCATACCTCTACGAGCAGTACTTC. Encoded protein: CASGPYLYEQYF.

This chain connects TRBV5-1 to TRBJ2-7; no firm D call. Trimming took 1 base from V and 6 from J, leaving 17 bases between them. The CDR3 contains 15 residues. Germline V CDR1 and CDR2: SGHRS, YFSETQ. In DNA, the CDR3 is TGCGCCAGCAGCTTGTTATACTCGGATCCAGGCGAGCAGTACTTC. Protein product: CASSLLYSDPGEQYF.

The V gene is TRBV5-1, the J gene TRBJ1-1; 8 bases agree with TRBD1. Trimming at V came to 1 base and at J to 1 base, leaving 6 bases not matched to a gene. Germline CDR1 and CDR2: SGHRS and YFSETQ. The CDR3 consists of 16 residues. The CDR3 bases are TGCGCCAGCAGCTTGCAGGCAGGGGGCGCGAACACTGAAGCTTTCTTT. Translated, it gives CASSLQAGGANTEAFF. Full variable domain (missing parts from reference TRBV5-1 and TRBJ1-1): KAGVTQTPRYLIKTRGQQVTLSCSPISGHRSVSWYQQTPGQGLQFLFEYFSETQRNKGNFPGRFSGRQFSNSRSEMNVSTLELGDSALYLCASSLQAGGANTEAFFGQGTRLTVV.

This clonotype was found a few times. The gene calls are TRBV25-1 and TRBJ2-1; D gene ambiguous. Trimming removed 3 bases from V and 4 bases from J, with 7 bases in between. CDR3 length: 13 residues. Germline loops: CDR1 MGHDK, CDR2 SYGVNS. CDR3 bases: TGTGCCAGCAGTGATAGACCGTACAATGAGCAGTTCTTC. It codes for CASSDRPYNEQFF. Variable domain in full (rest from reference TRBV25-1 and TRBJ2-1): EADIYQTPRYLVIGTGKKITLECSQTMGHDKMYWYQQDPGMELHLIHYSYGVNSTEKGDLSSESTVSRIRTEHFPLTLESARPSHTSQYLCASSDRPYNEQFFGPGTRLTVL.

The chain recombines TRBV12-3 or TRBV12-4 with TRBJ2-6, with no clear D. V lost 1 base and J lost 0, with 10 bases in between. The CDR3 sequence is 17 residues long. The CDR3 DNA reads as TGTGCCAGCAGTTTAGTCCTTGTGAGCTCTGGGGCCAACGTCCTGACTTTC. Amino acids: CASSLVLVSSGANVLTF.

This clonotype was seen a few times. The genes are TRBV20-1 and TRBJ2-7, with TRBD2 matching 8 bases. The CDR3 has 16 amino acids. From germline, CDR1 is DFQATT and CDR2 SNEGSKA (reference sequence). Trimming removed 0 bases from V and 5 bases from J; junction bases left unmatched: 12. The CDR3: CSARDLGSGSANEQYF. The CDR3 nucleotides read TGCAGTGCTAGAGATCTCGGGAGCGGGAGTGCCAACGAGCAGTACTTC.

This clonotype has only a few counts. The chain links TRBV20-1 to TRBJ2-7, with D possibly matching TRBD1 (5 bases). This CDR3 has 15 amino acids. Deletions cut 3 bases from V and 6 bases from J, with 21 bases between. Germline V gene lookup returns CDR1 DFQATT and CDR2 SNEGSKA (reference sequence). Here the CDR3 DNA reads TGCAGTGCTAGCCTAGGCCGTGGGGCGGTGTTCGAGCAGTACTTC. Amino acid sequence: CSASLGRGAVFEQYF.

This clonotype has only a few counts. V gene TRBV7-6 combines with J gene TRBJ2-1; 8 positions match TRBD2. Germline values: CDR1 SGHVS, CDR2 FNYEAQ. CDR3 length: 15 amino acids. V lost 5 bases to trimming and J lost 9 bases; unmatched junction nucleotides: 12. The CDR3 DNA is TGTGCCAGCAGCGTAGGAAGCGGGAGCAGTAGTGAGCAGTTCTTC. Translation gives CASSVGSGSSSEQFF.

This clonotype has a handful of counts. The chain recombines TRBV7-8 with TRBJ2-5, with TRBD1 matching over 11 bases. Trimming removed 5 bases from V and 5 bases from J; junction bases left unmatched: 13. The CDR3 extends over 17 amino acids. CDR1 and CDR2 (germline): SGHVS, FQNEAQ. CDR3 loop: CASSLRRGTGGLETQYF. The CDR3 region has the DNA TGTGCCAGCAGCCTACGCCGAGGGACAGGGGGTCTGGAGACCCAGTACTTC.